Following are 5 T cell receptor beta chains from one sample sequenced in a study of blood T cells in healthy people across ages. A second roughly 6 to 12 cycle PCR used barcoded and J-beta primers. TCRdb recomputed calls from the 5' RACE reads with MiXCR, one row per CDR3 protein. The top ten hold roughly 14% of the sample, which has 710,000 or so distinct CDR3 sequences, around 32% seen once. Source material: blood. The receptors stem from an elderly woman in good health.

Many counts were recorded for this clonotype. This chain links TRBV28 with TRBJ1-2; the match to TRBD1 covers 8 bases. Trimming at V came to 6 bases and at J to 4 bases, leaving 10 bases not matched to a gene. The CDR3 runs 15 residues. Germline CDR1 is MDHEN and CDR2 is SYDVKM. The CDR3 is CASSPGTGPLYGYTF. As DNA, the CDR3 is TGTGCCAGCAGCCCCGGGACAGGACCTCTCTATGGCTACACCTTC.

A single count supports this clonotype. This chain uses TRBV28 with TRBJ1-5; D is uncertain. The germline V gene has CDR1 MDHEN and CDR2 SYDVKM. CDR3 length equals 17 residues. V dropped 6 bases and J dropped 3 bases, with 21 bases sitting between them. The CDR3 DNA sequence: TGTGCCAGCAGCTCCAACCCAGGAGTAATTAACAATCAGCCCCAGCATTTT. It translates to CASSSNPGVINNQPQHF.

This clonotype was observed many times. The chain couples TRBV27 to TRBJ2-4, with a possible D match to TRBD1 (5 bases). Germline assignment: CDR1 MNHEY and CDR2 SMNVEV (reference sequence). This CDR3 has 13 amino acids. The V gene lost 3 bases and the J gene lost 7 bases, with 10 bases spanning the gap. The CDR3 nucleotides are TGTGCCAGCAGTTTTCAGGGCGAGAACATTCAGTACTTC. Translation: CASSFQGENIQYF.

The chain uses TRBV21-1 and TRBJ2-3; TRBD1, the D gene given by the table, was not confirmed from the DNA. TRBV21-1 corresponds to a pseudogene. This CDR3 has 14 residues. The CDR3 nucleotides read TGTGCCAGCAGCCCCCAGAGGGGGACAGATACGCAGTATTTT. As protein: CASSPQRGTDTQYF.

V gene TRBV6-6 combines with J gene TRBJ2-2, with D uncertain. Germline CDR1 is MNHNY and CDR2 is SVGAGI (reference sequence). This CDR3 comprises 13 residues. Trimming left V 6 bases short and J 4 bases short, with 9 bases between. The CDR3 loop is CASREGITGELFF. The CDR3, as DNA: TGTGCCAGCAGGGAAGGGATCACCGGGGAGCTGTTTTTT.